The 22 T cell receptor beta chains given below trace back to one sample, sequenced in a study of CD8 T cells in ankylosing spondylitis. TCRdb reprocessed the 5' RACE reads via MiXCR and lists one record per CDR3 protein. The sample shows about 240,000 distinct CDR3 sequences, less than 9.5% of them seen only once. The specimen was blood, either unsorted or a sorted T cell fraction (not recorded which). The origin of the receptors is a female donor with ankylosing spondylitis or in good health (not recorded which).

At least ten counts were recorded for this clonotype. This chain links TRBV5-6 with TRBJ2-1; 10 bases align to TRBD2. The CDR3 length is 15 residues. After removal of 5 bases from V and 8 bases from J, the junction contained 10 bases not matched to a gene. CDR1 and CDR2 (germline): SGHDT, YYEEEE. Written as DNA, the CDR3 is TGTGCCAGCAGTCCTAGCGGGAGACTTTGGGATGAGCAGTTCTTC. It translates to CASSPSGRLWDEQFF.

Many counts were recorded for this clonotype. The rearrangement joins TRBV5-1 to TRBJ2-1; D is unresolved. The germline V gene encodes CDR1 SGHRS and CDR2 YFSETQ. The germline V and J ends were trimmed by 1 base and 4 bases, with 9 bases remaining between them. This CDR3 has 14 residues. The DNA of the CDR3 is TGCGCCAGCAGCTTGCAACGGGTTTACAATGAGCAGTTCTTC. It is translated as CASSLQRVYNEQFF.

This clonotype was counted ten times or more. The chain joins TRBV18 to TRBJ2-2, with D perhaps matching TRBD1 or TRBD2 (5 bases each). Germline values: CDR1 KGHSH, CDR2 LQKENI. CDR3 length: 15 amino acids. Trimming shortened V by 3 bases and J by 4 bases, and 12 bases separated the two germline ends. The CDR3 bases are TGTGCCAGCTCACCGGGGGTGCGCCTCACCGGGGAGCTGTTTTTT. It encodes CASSPGVRLTGELFF.

This clonotype showed up many times. The gene calls are TRBV14 and TRBJ2-1; 7 nucleotides match TRBD2. Germline V CDR1 and CDR2: SGHDN, FVKESK. The CDR3 runs to 14 residues. The V segment lost 3 bases and the J segment 7 bases; nucleotides outside the gene matches: 6. CDR3 DNA: TGTGCCAGCAGCCAGGGCGGGAGTGGAAATGAGCAGTTCTTC. Its protein is CASSQGGSGNEQFF.

This clonotype was found many times. An end of the junction does not agree with germline; a read error may underlie this. The CDR3 is CSVQDRDQRAYGYTF. The CDR3 DNA reads as TGCAGCGTTCAAGACAGGGACCAACGGGCCTATGGCTACACCTTC. The rearrangement uses TRBV29-1 and TRBJ1-2, with 7 nucleotides matching TRBD1. CDR1 SQVTM and CDR2 ANQGSEA come from the germline V gene. This CDR3 spans 15 amino acids.

This clonotype came up many times. The chain couples TRBV15 to TRBJ2-1; D is perhaps TRBD1 (6 bases). Germline V gene data show CDR1 as LNHNV and CDR2 as YYDKDF (reference sequence). Trimming removed 0 bases at V and 7 bases at J, with 13 bases between. The CDR3 contains 15 residues. The CDR3 spells CATSRDKAGVNEQFF. CDR3 sequence (DNA): TGTGCCACCAGCAGAGATAAGGCAGGGGTAAATGAGCAGTTCTTC.

This clonotype occurred many times. The chain joins TRBV5-4 to TRBJ2-4; possible D gene TRBD1, 7 bases. From germline, CDR1 is SGHNT and CDR2 YYREEE (reference sequence). The CDR3 spans 17 residues. Trimming stripped 4 bases from V and 0 bases from J, with 17 bases between. CDR3 in amino acids: CASSPRGQGVAKNIQYF. CDR3 bases: TGTGCCAGCAGCCCACGGGGGCAGGGGGTAGCCAAAAACATTCAGTACTTC.

This clonotype was counted at least ten times. The chain carries TRBV28 and TRBJ2-5; 11 bases are a match to TRBD2. The CDR3 spans 15 residues. The germline V gene has CDR1 MDHEN and CDR2 SYDVKM. The V and J ends lost 8 bases and 2 bases, in that order; junction bases with no gene match: 7. DNA of the CDR3: TGTGCCAGCGAGCCTGGGACTAGCGGACAAGAGACCCAGTACTTC. Amino acids: CASEPGTSGQETQYF.

This clonotype was counted many times. The chain is built from TRBV18 and TRBJ2-7; weak D call: TRBD2 (6 bases). In germline, CDR1 is KGHSH, CDR2 LQKENI. The CDR3 is 16 amino acids. The V end was cut by 4 bases, the J end by 9 bases, with 25 bases between. DNA for the CDR3: TGTGCCAGCTCACTACACCCAGCAGGGAGAACGCGGGGGCAGTACTTC. Translation: CASSLHPAGRTRGQYF. Drawing the rest from reference TRBV18 and TRBJ2-7, the complete variable domain is NAGVMQNPRHLVRRRGQEARLRCSPMKGHSHVYWYRQLPEEGLKFMVYLQKENIIDESGMPKERFSAEFPKEGPSILRIQQVVRGDSAAYFCASSLHPAGRTRGQYFGPGTRLTVT.

In this sample, this clonotype turned up many times. The J gene is TRBJ1-1, the V gene TRBV20-1; TRBD1 is a possible D gene (5 bases). CDR3 length: 12 amino acids. The V end was cut by 6 bases, the J end by 6 bases, with 14 bases between. In germline, CDR1 is DFQATT, CDR2 SNEGSKA (reference sequence). Here the CDR3 DNA reads TGCAGTGCGCCCGAAGGGGTTGCTGAAGCTTTCTTT. Translated, it gives CSAPEGVAEAFF.

This clonotype has at least ten counts. This chain joins TRBV10-3 and TRBJ2-7; 8 bases align to TRBD1. The trim removed 2 bases at V and 5 bases at J, leaving 8 bases unmatched. This CDR3 region has 15 residues. From germline, CDR1 is ENHRY and CDR2 SYGVKD. The CDR3 here is CAISEKVTGAHEQYF. The CDR3, as DNA: TGTGCCATCAGTGAGAAAGTGACAGGGGCACACGAGCAGTACTTC.

There are a few counts of this clonotype. The chain combines TRBV5-1 with TRBJ2-1; D possibly matches TRBD1 or TRBD2 (5 bases each). The CDR3 has 15 amino acids. Trimming left V 0 bases short and J 7 bases short, with 14 bases between. Germline CDR1 reads SGHRS; CDR2 reads YFSETQ. CDR3 amino acids: CASSLERGMGNEQFF. The DNA for the CDR3 is TGCGCCAGCAGCTTGGAGAGGGGTATGGGGAATGAGCAGTTCTTC.

This clonotype appeared many times. This chain links TRBV5-1 with TRBJ1-5; unclear D gene. With 4 bases removed from V and 2 bases from J, the gap between germline ends came to 13 bases. This CDR3 comprises 15 residues. The V gene's germline CDR1 is SGHRS and CDR2 YFSETQ. The DNA for the CDR3 is TGCGCCAGCAGCCTGGTTCCCGGGGGCAATCAGCCCCAGCATTTT. It yields the protein CASSLVPGGNQPQHF.

This clonotype was picked up many times. This chain uses TRBV11-1 with TRBJ1-1; no firm D call. Trimming took 1 base from V and 4 from J, leaving 4 bases between them. The V gene's germline CDR1 is SGHAT and CDR2 FQDESV (reference sequence). The CDR3 is made up of 12 amino acids. CDR3 in DNA: TGTGCCAGCAGCTTAGGACCCACTGAAGCTTTCTTT. It codes for CASSLGPTEAFF. Complete variable domain (other parts from reference TRBV11-1 and TRBJ1-1): EAEVAQSPRYKITEKSQAVAFWCDPISGHATLYWYRQILGQGPELLVQFQDESVVDDSQLPKDRFSAERLKGVDSTLKIQPAELGDSAMYLCASSLGPTEAFFGQGTRLTVV.

Comments on this clonotype: One end of the junction varies from germline; a read error may be responsible. V is TRBV10-1 and J is TRBJ2-2; 7 bases are a match to TRBD2. Germline CDR1 is WNHNN and CDR2 is SYGVQD (reference sequence). The CDR3 is 12 amino acids. CDR3 nucleotide sequence: TGCGCCGGCAGTTACAGAAGCGGGGAGCTATTTTTT. This codes for CAGSYRSGELFF.

In its sample, this clonotype was seen many times. J is TRBJ1-2 and V is TRBV6-5; D ambiguous. V lost 4 bases and J 4 bases, leaving 13 bases between the germline ends. Germline-derived CDR1 and CDR2 are MNHEY and SVGAGI. The CDR3 is made up of 14 amino acids. CDR3 sequence: CASSSLDGVYGYTF. The CDR3 nucleotides are TGTGCCAGCAGTTCCCTGGACGGAGTCTATGGCTACACCTTC.

This clonotype has a count of ten or more. CDR3 bases: TGCAGCGTTGTTGTCTCCACAGATACGCAGTATTTT. Translation: CSVVVSTDTQYF. The rearrangement uses TRBV29-1 and TRBJ2-3; D not certain. The germline V and J ends were trimmed by 4 bases and 2 bases, with 7 bases remaining between them. CDR1 and CDR2 from the germline V gene are SQVTM and ANQGSEA. This CDR3 has 12 residues.

This clonotype was seen at least ten times. The CDR3 nucleotides are TGTGCCAGCTCCGAACGAGAGGGAAATCAGCCCCAGCATTTT. Its translation is CASSEREGNQPQHF. V and J are TRBV18 and TRBJ1-5; D ambiguous. Per germline, CDR1 KGHSH and CDR2 LQKENI. The CDR3 is made up of 14 amino acids. V shed 6 bases and J shed 4 bases, with 13 bases lying between them.

This clonotype was seen at least ten times. The chain recombines TRBV12-3 or TRBV12-4 with TRBJ2-2; D unresolved. The CDR3 spans 15 residues. V lost 2 bases, J lost 0 bases, and 7 bases lay in between. The CDR3 nucleotides are TGTGCCAGCAGTTTAACCGGCGCGAACACCGGGGAGCTGTTTTTT. Its translation: CASSLTGANTGELFF.

This clonotype showed up many times. The chain employs TRBV16 and TRBJ2-1, with no clear D. Trimming left V 0 bases short and J 5 bases short, with 14 bases between. The CDR3 covers 16 residues. CDR1 and CDR2 from the germline V gene are KGHSY and FQNENV. CDR3 residues: CASSQSRLPRNNEQFF. CDR3 nucleotides: TGTGCCAGCAGCCAATCGAGACTGCCTAGAAACAATGAGCAGTTCTTC.

This clonotype was observed many times. The V and J genes are TRBV12-3 or TRBV12-4 and TRBJ1-1; a possible D gene is TRBD1 (6 bases). Deletions cut 4 bases from V and 4 bases from J, with 22 bases between. The length of the CDR3 is 17 residues. CDR3 bases: TGTGCCAGCAGTTGGGGGCAGGGGTCCCCCGGGGGCACTGAAGCTTTCTTT. Translation: CASSWGQGSPGGTEAFF.

This clonotype appeared many times. V and J are TRBV29-1 and TRBJ2-3; no firm D call. Germline V lookup: CDR1 SQVTM, CDR2 ANQGSEA. The CDR3 sequence is 13 residues long. V lost 4 bases and J lost 1, with 9 bases in between. As DNA, the CDR3 is TGCAGCGTTGTATTCGGAGGCACAGATACGCAGTATTTT. Translation gives CSVVFGGTDTQYF.